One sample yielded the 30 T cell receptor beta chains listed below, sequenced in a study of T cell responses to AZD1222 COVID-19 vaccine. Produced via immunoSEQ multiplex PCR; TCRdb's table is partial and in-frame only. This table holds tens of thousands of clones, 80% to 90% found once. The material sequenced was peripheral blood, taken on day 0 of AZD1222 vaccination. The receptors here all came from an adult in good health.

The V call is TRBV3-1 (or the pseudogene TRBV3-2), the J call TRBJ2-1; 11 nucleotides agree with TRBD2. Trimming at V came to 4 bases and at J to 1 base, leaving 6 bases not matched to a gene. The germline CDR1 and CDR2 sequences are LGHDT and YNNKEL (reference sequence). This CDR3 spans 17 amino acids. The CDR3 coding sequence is TGTGCCAGCAGCCTAGCGGGGGGGCCGATGTCCTACAATGAGCAGTTCTTC. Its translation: CASSLAGGPMSYNEQFF.

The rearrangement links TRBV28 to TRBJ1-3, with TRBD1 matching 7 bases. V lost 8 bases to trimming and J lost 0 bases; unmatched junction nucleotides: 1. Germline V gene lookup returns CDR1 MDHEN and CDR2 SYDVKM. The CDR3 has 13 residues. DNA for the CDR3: TGTGCCAGCTGGGACAGCTCTGGAAACACCATATATTTT. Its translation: CASWDSSGNTIYF.

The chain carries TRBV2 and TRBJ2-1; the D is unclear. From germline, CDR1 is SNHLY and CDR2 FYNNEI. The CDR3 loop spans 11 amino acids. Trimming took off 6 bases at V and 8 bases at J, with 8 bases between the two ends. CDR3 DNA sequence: TGTGCCAGCAGCCAAAGGGATGAGCAGTTCTTC. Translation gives CASSQRDEQFF.

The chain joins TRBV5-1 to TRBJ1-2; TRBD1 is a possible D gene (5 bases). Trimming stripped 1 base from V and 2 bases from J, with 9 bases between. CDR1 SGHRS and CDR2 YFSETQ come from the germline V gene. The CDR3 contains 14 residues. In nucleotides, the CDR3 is TGCGCCAGCAGCTTGTCGCCAGGGAACTATGGCTACACCTTC. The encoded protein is CASSLSPGNYGYTF.

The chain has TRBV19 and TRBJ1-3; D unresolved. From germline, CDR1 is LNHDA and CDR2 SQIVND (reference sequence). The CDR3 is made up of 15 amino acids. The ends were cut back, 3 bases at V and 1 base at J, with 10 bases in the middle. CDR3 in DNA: TGTGCCAGTAGTATTGCGGGTAAGTCTGGAAACACCATATATTTT. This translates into CASSIAGKSGNTIYF. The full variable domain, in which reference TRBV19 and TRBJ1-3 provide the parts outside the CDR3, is DGGITQSPKYLFRKEGQNVTLSCEQNLNHDAMYWYRQDPGQGLRLIYYSQIVNDFQKGDIAEGYSVSREKKESFPLTVTSAQKNPTAFYLCASSIAGKSGNTIYFGEGSWLTVV.

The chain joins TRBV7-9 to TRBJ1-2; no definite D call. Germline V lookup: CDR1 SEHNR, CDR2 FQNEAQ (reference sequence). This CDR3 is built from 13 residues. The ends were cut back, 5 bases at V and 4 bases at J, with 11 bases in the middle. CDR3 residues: CASSPPQSYGYTF. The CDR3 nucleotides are TGTGCCAGCAGCCCCCCCCAGAGCTATGGCTACACCTTC.

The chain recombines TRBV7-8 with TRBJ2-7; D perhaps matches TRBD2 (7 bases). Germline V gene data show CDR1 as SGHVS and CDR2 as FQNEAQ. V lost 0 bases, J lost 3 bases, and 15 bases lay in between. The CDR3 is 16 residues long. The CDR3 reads CASSLAWKGGDYEQYF. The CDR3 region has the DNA TGTGCCAGCAGCTTAGCGTGGAAGGGGGGGGACTACGAGCAGTACTTC.

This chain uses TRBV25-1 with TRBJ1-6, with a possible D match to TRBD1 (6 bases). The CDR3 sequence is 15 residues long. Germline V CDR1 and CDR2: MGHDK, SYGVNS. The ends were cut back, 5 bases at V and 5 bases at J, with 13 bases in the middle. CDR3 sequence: CASSKRQGNNSPLHF. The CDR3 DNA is TGTGCCAGCAGTAAAAGGCAGGGGAATAATTCACCCCTCCACTTT.

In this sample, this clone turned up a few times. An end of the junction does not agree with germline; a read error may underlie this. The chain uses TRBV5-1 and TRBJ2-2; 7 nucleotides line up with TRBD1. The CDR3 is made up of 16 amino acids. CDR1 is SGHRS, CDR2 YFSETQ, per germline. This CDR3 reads CASTLHTGTDTGELFF. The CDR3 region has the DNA TGCGCCAGCACCTTGCATACCGGGACAGACACCGGGGAGCTGTTTTTT. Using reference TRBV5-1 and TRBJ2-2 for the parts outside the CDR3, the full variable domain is KAGVTQTPRYLIKTRGQQVTLSCSPISGHRSVSWYQQTPGQGLQFLFEYFSETQRNKGNFPGRFSGRQFSNSRSEMNVSTLELGDSALYLCASTLHTGTDTGELFFGEGSRLTVL.

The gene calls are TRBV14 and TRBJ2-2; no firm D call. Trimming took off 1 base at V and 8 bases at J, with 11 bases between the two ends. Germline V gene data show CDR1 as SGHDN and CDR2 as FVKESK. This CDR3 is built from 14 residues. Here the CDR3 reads CASSQVMGSGELFF. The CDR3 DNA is TGTGCCAGCAGCCAAGTGATGGGGTCGGGGGAGCTGTTTTTT.

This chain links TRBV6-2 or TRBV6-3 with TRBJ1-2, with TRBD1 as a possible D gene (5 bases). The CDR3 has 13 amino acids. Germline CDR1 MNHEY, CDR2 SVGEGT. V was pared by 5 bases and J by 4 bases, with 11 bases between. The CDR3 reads CASSSGTIYGYTF. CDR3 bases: TGTGCCAGCAGTAGCGGGACCATCTATGGCTACACCTTC.

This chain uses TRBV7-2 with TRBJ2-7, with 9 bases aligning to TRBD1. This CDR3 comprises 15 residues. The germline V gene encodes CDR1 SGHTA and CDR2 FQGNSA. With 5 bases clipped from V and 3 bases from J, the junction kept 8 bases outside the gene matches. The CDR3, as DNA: TGTGCCAGCAGCAAATCCGGGACAGGGATCTACGAGCAGTACTTC. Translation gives CASSKSGTGIYEQYF.

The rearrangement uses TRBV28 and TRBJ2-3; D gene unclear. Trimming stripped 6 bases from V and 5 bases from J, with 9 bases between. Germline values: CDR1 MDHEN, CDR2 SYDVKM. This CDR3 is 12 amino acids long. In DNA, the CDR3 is TGTGCCAGCAGACTTTTGGGAGATACGCAGTATTTT. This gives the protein CASRLLGDTQYF.

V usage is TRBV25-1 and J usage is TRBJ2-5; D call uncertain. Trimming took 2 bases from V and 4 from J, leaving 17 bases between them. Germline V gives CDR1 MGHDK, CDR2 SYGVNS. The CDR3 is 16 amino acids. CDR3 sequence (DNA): TGTGCCAGCAGTGAAAGAGGACGCAGCTTTGGAGAGACCCAGTACTTC. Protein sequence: CASSERGRSFGETQYF. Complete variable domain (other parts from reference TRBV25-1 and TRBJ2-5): EADIYQTPRYLVIGTGKKITLECSQTMGHDKMYWYQQDPGMELHLIHYSYGVNSTEKGDLSSESTVSRIRTEHFPLTLESARPSHTSQYLCASSERGRSFGETQYFGPGTRLLVL.

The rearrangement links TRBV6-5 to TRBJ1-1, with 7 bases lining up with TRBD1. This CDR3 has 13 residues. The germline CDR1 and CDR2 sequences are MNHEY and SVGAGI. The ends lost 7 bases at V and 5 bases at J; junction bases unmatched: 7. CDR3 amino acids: CASTNRGQTEAFF. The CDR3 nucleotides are TGTGCCAGCACTAACAGGGGACAAACTGAAGCTTTCTTT.

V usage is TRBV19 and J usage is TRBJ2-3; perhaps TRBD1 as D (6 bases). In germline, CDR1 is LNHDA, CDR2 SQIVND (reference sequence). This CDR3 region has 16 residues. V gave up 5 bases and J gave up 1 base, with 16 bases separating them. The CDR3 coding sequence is TGTGCCAGTAGTTCGTCGGACAGTATCGGCACAGATACGCAGTATTTT. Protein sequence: CASSSSDSIGTDTQYF.

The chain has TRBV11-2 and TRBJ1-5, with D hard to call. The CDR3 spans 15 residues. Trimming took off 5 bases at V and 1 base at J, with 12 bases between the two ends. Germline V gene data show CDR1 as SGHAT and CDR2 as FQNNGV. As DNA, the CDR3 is TGTGCCAGCAGCAAACAAGTGTGGAGCAATCAGCCCCAGCATTTT. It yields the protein CASSKQVWSNQPQHF.

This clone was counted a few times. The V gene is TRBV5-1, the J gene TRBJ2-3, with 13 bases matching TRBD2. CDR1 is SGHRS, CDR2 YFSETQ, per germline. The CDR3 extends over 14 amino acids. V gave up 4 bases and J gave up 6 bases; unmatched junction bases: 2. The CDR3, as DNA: TGCGCCAGCAGCGGGGGACTAGCGGGGGATACGCAGTATTTT. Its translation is CASSGGLAGDTQYF.

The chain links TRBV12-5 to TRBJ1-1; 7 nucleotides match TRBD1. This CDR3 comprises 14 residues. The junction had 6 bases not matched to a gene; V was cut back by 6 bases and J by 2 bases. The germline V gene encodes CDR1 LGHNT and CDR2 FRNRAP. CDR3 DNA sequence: TGTGCTAGTGGGGGGGGACAGCCAAACACTGAAGCTTTCTTT. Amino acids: CASGGGQPNTEAFF.

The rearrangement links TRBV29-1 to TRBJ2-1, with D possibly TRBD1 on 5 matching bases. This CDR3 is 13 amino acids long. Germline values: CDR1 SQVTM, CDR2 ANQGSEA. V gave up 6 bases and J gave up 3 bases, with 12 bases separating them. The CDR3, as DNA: TGCAGCGTCGCCGTAAGGGGCTACAATGAGCAGTTCTTC. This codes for CSVAVRGYNEQFF.

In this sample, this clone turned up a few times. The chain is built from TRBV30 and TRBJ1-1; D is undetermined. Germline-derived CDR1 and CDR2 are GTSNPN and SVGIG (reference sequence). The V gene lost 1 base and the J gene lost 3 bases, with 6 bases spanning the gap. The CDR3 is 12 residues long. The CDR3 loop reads CAWSDQDTEAFF. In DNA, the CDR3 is TGTGCCTGGAGTGATCAGGACACTGAAGCTTTCTTT.

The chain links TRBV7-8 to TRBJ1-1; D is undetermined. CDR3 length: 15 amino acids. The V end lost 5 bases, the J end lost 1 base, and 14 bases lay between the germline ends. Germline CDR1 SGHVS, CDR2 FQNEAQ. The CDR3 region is CASSPQRGWNTEAFF. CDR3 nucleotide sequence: TGTGCCAGCAGCCCCCAACGAGGCTGGAACACTGAAGCTTTCTTT. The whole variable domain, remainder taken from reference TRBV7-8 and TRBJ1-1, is GAGVSQSPRYKVAKRGQDVALRCDPISGHVSLFWYQQALGQGPEFLTYFQNEAQLDKSGLPSDRFFAERPEGSVSTLKIQRTQQEDSAVYLCASSPQRGWNTEAFFGQGTRLTVV.

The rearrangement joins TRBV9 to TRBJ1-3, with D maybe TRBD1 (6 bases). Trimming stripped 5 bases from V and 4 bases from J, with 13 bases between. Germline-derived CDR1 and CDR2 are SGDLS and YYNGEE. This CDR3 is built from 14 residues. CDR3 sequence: CASSTGTTGNTIYF. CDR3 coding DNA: TGTGCCAGCAGTACAGGGACCACCGGAAACACCATATATTTT.

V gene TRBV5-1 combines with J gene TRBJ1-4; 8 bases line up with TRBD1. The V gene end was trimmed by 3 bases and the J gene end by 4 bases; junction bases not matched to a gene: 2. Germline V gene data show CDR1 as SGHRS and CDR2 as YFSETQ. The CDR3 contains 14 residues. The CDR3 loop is CASSSTGVNEKLFF. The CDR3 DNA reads TGCGCCAGCAGCTCGACAGGGGTTAATGAAAAACTGTTTTTT. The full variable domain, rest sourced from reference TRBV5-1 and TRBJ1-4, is KAGVTQTPRYLIKTRGQQVTLSCSPISGHRSVSWYQQTPGQGLQFLFEYFSETQRNKGNFPGRFSGRQFSNSRSEMNVSTLELGDSALYLCASSSTGVNEKLFFGSGTQLSVL.

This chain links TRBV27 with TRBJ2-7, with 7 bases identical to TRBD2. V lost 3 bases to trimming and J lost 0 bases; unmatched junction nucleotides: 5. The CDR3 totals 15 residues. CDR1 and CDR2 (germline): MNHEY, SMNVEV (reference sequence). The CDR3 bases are TGTGCCAGCAGTTTTTTCCCTAGCGGCTCCTACGAGCAGTACTTC. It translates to CASSFFPSGSYEQYF.

CDR3 residues: CASSDPSTDTQYF. DNA for the CDR3: TGTGCCAGCAGCGATCCTAGCACAGATACGCAGTATTTT. The V call is TRBV9, the J call TRBJ2-3; D not certain. Between the trimmed V and J ends, which lost 3 bases and 0 bases, there was a span of 5 bases. Germline V gives CDR1 SGDLS, CDR2 YYNGEE. This CDR3 is 13 amino acids long. The variable domain in full, completed from reference TRBV9 and TRBJ2-3, reads DSGVTQTPKHLITATGQRVTLRCSPRSGDLSVYWYQQSLDQGLQFLIQYYNGEERAKGNILERFSAQQFPDLHSELNLSSLELGDSALYFCASSDPSTDTQYFGPGTRLTVL.

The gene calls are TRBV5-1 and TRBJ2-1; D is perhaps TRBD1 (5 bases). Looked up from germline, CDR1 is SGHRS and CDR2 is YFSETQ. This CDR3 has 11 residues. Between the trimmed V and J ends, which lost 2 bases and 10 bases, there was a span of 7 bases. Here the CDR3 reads CASSLQAEQFF. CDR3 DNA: TGCGCCAGCAGCTTACAGGCCGAGCAGTTCTTC.

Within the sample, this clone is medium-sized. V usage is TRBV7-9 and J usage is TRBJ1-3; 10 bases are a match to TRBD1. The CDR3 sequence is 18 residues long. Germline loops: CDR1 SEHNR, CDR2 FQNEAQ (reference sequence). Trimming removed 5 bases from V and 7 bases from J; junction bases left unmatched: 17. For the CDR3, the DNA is TGTGCCAGCAGCCCCGGGACAGGGGCCCCTTTCTTGCGGAACACCATATATTTT. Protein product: CASSPGTGAPFLRNTIYF.

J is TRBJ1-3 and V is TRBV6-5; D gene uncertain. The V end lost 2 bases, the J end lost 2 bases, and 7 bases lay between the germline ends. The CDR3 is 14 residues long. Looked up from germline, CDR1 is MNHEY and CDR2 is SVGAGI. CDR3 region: CASSYAVAGNTIYF. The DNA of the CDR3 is TGTGCCAGCAGTTACGCGGTTGCTGGAAACACCATATATTTT.

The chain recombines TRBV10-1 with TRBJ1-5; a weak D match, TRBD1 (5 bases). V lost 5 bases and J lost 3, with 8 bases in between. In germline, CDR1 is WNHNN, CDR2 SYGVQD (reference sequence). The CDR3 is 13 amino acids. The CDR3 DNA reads TGCGCCAGCAGTCCAGGGTTCAATCAGCCCCAGCATTTT. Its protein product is CASSPGFNQPQHF.